This TCR beta chain comes out of a study of T-cell memory formation after mild COVID-19. CDR3 length: 12 amino acids. Germline CDR1 is LNHDA and CDR2 is SQIVND (reference sequence). V shed 5 bases and J 10 bases; nucleotides not matched to a gene: 5. This clonotype was detected many times. What it recognizes is unknown. Whole-study findings and limits: CD4+ bias marked clones expanding day 15 to 37, unlike balanced contracting clones. Second-wave clones with a day 37 peak had unconfirmed SARS-CoV-2 specificity. The pre-infection memory compartment contained some responding clones, suggesting cross-reactive memory joined.

TCRdb used MiXCR to reprocess the 5' RACE reads, holding one entry per CDR3 protein. The sample includes fewer than 700,000 distinct CDR3 sequences, 15% to 20% seen only once; the top ten take around 12%. The sample comprised PBMCs or a T cell subset sorted from them (not recorded which). This sequence joins TRBV19 and TRBJ2-1, with TRBD2 matching over 7 bases. The clonotype originates from an adult woman who had mild COVID-19 (a few samples of this study predate the infection). Cell type and time point are not known. CDR3 residues: CASSERGGEQFF. The CDR3 DNA is TGTGCCAGTAGTGAGAGGGGAGGGGAGCAGTTCTTC. Combining the CDR3 with reference TRBV19 and TRBJ2-1 gives the whole variable domain DGGITQSPKYLFRKEGQNVTLSCEQNLNHDAMYWYRQDPGQGLRLIYYSQIVNDFQKGDIAEGYSVSREKKESFPLTVTSAQKNPTAFYLCASSERGGEQFFGPGTRLTVL.